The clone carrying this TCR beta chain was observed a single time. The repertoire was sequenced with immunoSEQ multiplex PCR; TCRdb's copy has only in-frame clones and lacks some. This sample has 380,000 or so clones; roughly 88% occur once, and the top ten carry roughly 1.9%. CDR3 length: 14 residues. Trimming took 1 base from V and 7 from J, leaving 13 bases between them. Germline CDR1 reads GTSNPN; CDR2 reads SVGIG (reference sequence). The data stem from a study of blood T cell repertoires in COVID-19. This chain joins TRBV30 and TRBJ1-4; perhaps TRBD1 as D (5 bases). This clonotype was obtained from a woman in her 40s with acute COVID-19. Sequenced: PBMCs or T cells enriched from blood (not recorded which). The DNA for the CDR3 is TGTGCCTGGAGTGGGCAGGGTTTGGGTGAAAAACTGTTTTTT. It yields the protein CAWSGQGLGEKLFF.